This TCR beta chain comes out of a study of TIL therapy for anti-PD-1-resistant metastatic lung cancer (TCRdb year 2021). Regarding the study in general: Enrolled patients had a median age of about 50 years (range 38-75) and a median tumor PD-L1 proportion score of around 5.9%. Most of the cohort had lung adenocarcinoma, several tumors were EGFR-mutant and two were ALK-rearranged, and half of the patients were current or former smokers. A median non-synonymous tumor mutation burden of under 1.9 mutations per megabase was determined across the cohort by whole-exome sequencing. Tumor and peripheral blood T cell receptor beta sequencing was used to track clonotypes across tumor, expanded TIL product and serial blood samples. The paper as a whole reports these results and caveats: Higher clonality and lower diversity were observed in expanded TIL cultures than in baseline intratumoral T cells (median clonality 6% vs 31%, p < 0.0001). High clonal turnover was observed in TIL culture, with many enriched product clones not detected in the baseline tumor, which suggested clonal contraction rather than faithful expansion. The study protocol defined all tumor marker inferences as exploratory. The cohort was highly selected, with more treatment-naive, never-smoker and oncogene-addicted patients than typical, limiting generalizability.

Remarks on this clone: What this receptor recognizes is not known. No base qualities exist here, and no much larger clone lies one base off it.

The label giving this sample's time point can be read as: pre-treatment sample, taken before nivolumab and TIL therapy. Baseline tumor samples were excised metastases, mostly pleural nodules or supraclavicular lymph nodes, from the same resection used to grow TIL. Tumors were collected before any PD-1/PD-L1 blockade, after which patients were given nivolumab, and patients who progressed were given lymphodepletion, an infusion of expanded TIL and IL-2. A phase I trial run at two centers enrolled adults with stage 4 NSCLC between October 2017 and 2020. The samples were obtained from a phase I trial that was single-arm and open-label and tested tumor-infiltrating lymphocyte therapy combined with nivolumab in advanced non-small cell lung cancer. Parts of each resected tumor were snap-frozen in liquid nitrogen and kept at -80 degrees C. Using laser-capture macrodissection, tumor regions of interest were selected on H&E sections, then pulverized into around 16 mg aliquots and extracted using Qiagen Allprep kits.

TCR beta CDR3 regions were amplified from genomic DNA with the immunoSEQ v3 hsTCRB kit using bias-controlled multiplex PCR. The TCR libraries were sequenced on an Illumina NextSeq 500 to 2 million or so read pairs for survey level or roughly 4.5-6.5 million read pairs for deep level. Concerning the study's data processing: V, D and J genes were assigned, non-productive sequences were removed, and clonality was reported by immunoSEQ Analyzer software. Repertoires were compared by productive Simpson clonality and by the Morisita overlap index of productive TRB rearrangements between infused TIL and blood. Sourced from immuneACCESS, this table was stored by TCRdb with only in-frame sequences that have V and J called. A share of the clones is absent; for the studies checked, an unresolved V gene accounts for under half, and the remainder has no known explanation. The D gene and trimming were derived from the DNA, and the V and J assignments and clone size from that table. The sample table contains about 6,300 clones; only one count was recorded for approximately 71% of them. Approximately 15% of the sample lies in the top ten.

Its CDR3 holds 14 amino acids, cysteine through phenylalanine. Just CDR3 DNA is preserved here, 42 bases in frame from base 1. According to the germline V gene, CDR1 reads WSHSY and CDR2 reads SAAADI. V was cut back by 4 bases and J by 2 bases, leaving a gap of 9 bases between them. Sequencing was performed on tumor tissue, taken at baseline. The V and J genes are TRBV10-2 and TRBJ2-1, with the D gene not confidently named. This receptor was obtained from a person aged 25-80 years with non-small cell lung cancer. The CDR3 loop reads CASSGLPPYNEQFF. The nucleotide sequence reads as follows: TGCGCCAGCAGTGGTCTGCCCCCCTACAATGAGCAGTTCTTC.